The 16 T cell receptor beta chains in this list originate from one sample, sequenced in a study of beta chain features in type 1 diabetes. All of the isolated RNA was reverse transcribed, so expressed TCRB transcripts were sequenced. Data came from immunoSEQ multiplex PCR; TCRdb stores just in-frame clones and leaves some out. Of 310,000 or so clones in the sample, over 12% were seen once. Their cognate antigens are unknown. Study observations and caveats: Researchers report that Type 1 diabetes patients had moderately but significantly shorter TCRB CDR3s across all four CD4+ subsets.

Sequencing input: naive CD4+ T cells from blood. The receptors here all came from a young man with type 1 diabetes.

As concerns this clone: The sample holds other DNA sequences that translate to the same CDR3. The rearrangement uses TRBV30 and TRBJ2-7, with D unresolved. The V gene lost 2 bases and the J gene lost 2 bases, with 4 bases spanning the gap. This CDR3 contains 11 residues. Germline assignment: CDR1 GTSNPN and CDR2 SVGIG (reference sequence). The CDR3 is CAWSTAYEQYF. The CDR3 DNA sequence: TGTGCCTGGAGTACAGCCTACGAGCAGTACTTC. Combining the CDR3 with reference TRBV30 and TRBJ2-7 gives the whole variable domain SQTIHQWPATLVQPVGSPLSLECTVEGTSNPNLYWYRQAAGRGLQLLFYSVGIGQISSEVPQNLSASRPQDRQFILSSKKLLLSDSGFYLCAWSTAYEQYFGPGTRLTVT.

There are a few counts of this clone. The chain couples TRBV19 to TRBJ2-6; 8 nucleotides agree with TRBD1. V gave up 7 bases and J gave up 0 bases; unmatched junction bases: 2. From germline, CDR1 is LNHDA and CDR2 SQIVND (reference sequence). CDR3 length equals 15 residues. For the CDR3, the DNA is TGTGCCAGTAACACAGGGGGCTCTGGGGCCAACGTCCTGACTTTC. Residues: CASNTGGSGANVLTF.

The CDR3, as DNA: TGTGCCAGCAGACTCAGGGGCGGCAATCAGCCCCAGCATTTT. Its protein is CASRLRGGNQPQHF. The chain recombines TRBV6-1 with TRBJ1-5, with a weak D call TRBD1 (6 bases). The ends were cut back, 6 bases at V and 2 bases at J, with 11 bases in the middle. The CDR3 is made up of 14 amino acids. Germline assignment: CDR1 MNHNS and CDR2 SASEGT.

The CDR3 DNA sequence: TGCAGCGCCCAAGGGCTAGCGGGAGGGCCGGGGGTAACAGATACGCAGTATTTT. Translated: CSAQGLAGGPGVTDTQYF. The chain recombines TRBV29-1 with TRBJ2-3, with 12 bases matching TRBD2. Germline CDR1 reads SQVTM; CDR2 reads ANQGSEA. The J segment lost 3 bases and the V segment lost 7 bases, leaving 17 bases of the junction unmatched. The CDR3 has 18 amino acids.

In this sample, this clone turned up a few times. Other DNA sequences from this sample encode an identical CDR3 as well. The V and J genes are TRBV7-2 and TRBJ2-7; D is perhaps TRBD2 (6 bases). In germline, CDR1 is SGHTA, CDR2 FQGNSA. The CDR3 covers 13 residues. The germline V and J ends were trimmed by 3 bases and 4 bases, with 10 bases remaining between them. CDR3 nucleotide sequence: TGTGCCAGCAGCTTGTCAGGGACTTACGAGCAGTACTTC. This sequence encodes CASSLSGTYEQYF. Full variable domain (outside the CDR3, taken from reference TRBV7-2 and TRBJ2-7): GAGVSQSPSNKVTEKGKDVELRCDPISGHTALYWYRQSLGQGLEFLIYFQGNSAPDKSGLPSDRFSAERTGGSVSTLTIQRTQQEDSAVYLCASSLSGTYEQYFGPGTRLTVT.

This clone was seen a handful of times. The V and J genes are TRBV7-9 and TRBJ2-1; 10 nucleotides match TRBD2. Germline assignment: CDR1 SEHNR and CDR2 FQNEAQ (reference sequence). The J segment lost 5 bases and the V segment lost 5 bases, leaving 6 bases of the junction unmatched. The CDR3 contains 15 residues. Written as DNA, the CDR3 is TGTGCCAGCAGCAGCGGGGGGGTCCCCCACAATGAGCAGTTCTTC. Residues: CASSSGGVPHNEQFF.

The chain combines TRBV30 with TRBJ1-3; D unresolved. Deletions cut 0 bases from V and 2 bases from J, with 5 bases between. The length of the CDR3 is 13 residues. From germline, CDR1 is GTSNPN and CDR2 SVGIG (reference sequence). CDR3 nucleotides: TGTGCCTGGAGTGTAACAGCTGGAAACACCATATATTTT. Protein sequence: CAWSVTAGNTIYF. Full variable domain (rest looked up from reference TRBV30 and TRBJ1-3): SQTIHQWPATLVQPVGSPLSLECTVEGTSNPNLYWYRQAAGRGLQLLFYSVGIGQISSEVPQNLSASRPQDRQFILSSKKLLLSDSGFYLCAWSVTAGNTIYFGEGSWLTVV.

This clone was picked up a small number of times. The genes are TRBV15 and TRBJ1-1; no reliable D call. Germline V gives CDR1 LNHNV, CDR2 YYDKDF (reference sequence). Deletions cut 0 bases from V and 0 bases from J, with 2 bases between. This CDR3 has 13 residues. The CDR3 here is CATSRDLNTEAFF. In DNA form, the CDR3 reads TGTGCCACCAGCAGAGACTTGAACACTGAAGCTTTCTTT.

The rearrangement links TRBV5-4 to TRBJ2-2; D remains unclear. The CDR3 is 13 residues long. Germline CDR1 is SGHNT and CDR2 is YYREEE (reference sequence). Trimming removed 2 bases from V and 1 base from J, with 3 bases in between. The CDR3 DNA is TGTGCCAGCAGCTTCTTGAACACCGGGGAGCTGTTTTTT. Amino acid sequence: CASSFLNTGELFF.

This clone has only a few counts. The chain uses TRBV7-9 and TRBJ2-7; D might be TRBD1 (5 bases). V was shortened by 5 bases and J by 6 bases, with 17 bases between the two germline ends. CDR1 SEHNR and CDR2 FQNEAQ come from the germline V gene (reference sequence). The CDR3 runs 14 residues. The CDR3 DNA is TGTGCCAGCAGCCTGGACACTTCAGCATCCGAGCAGTACTTC. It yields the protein CASSLDTSASEQYF.

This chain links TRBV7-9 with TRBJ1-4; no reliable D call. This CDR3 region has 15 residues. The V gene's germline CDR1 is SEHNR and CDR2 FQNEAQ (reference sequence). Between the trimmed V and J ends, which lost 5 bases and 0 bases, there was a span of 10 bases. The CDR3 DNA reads TGTGCCAGCAGCGCAAAGAGGGCAACTAATGAAAAACTGTTTTTT. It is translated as CASSAKRATNEKLFF.

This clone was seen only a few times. Written as DNA, the CDR3 is TGTGCCTGGAGTAAGAGGAGCTCCTATAATTCACCCCTCCACTTT. Translating it yields CAWSKRSSYNSPLHF. The chain joins TRBV30 to TRBJ1-6, with D hard to call. Germline CDR1 reads GTSNPN; CDR2 reads SVGIG (reference sequence). There are 15 residues in the CDR3. The V end was cut by 2 bases, the J end by 0 bases, with 8 bases between.

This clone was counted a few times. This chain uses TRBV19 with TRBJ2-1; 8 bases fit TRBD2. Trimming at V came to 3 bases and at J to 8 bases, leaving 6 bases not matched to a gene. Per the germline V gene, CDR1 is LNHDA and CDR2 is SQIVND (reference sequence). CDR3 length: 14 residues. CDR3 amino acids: CASSMTGGSDEQFF. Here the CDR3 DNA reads TGTGCCAGTAGTATGACGGGGGGGTCGGATGAGCAGTTCTTC.

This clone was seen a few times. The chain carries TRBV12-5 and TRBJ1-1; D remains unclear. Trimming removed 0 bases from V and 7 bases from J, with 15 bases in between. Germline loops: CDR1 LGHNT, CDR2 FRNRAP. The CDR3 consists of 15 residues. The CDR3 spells CASGLVIGEQLEAFF. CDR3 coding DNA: TGTGCTAGTGGTTTGGTAATCGGCGAACAGCTTGAAGCTTTCTTT.

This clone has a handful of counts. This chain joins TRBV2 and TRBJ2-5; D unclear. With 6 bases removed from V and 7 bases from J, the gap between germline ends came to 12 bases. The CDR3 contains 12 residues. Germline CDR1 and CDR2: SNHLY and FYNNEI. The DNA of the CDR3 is TGTGCCAGCAGGAGACCCCCGGGGACCCAGTACTTC. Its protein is CASRRPPGTQYF.

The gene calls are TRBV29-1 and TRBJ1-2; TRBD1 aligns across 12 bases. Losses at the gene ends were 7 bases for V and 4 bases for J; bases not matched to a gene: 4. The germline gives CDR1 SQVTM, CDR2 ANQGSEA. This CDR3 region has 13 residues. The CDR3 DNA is TGCAGCGGGGGGGGACAGGGGGCCTATGGCTACACCTTC. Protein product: CSGGGQGAYGYTF.